The clone carrying this TCR beta chain was detected a few times. The antigen remains undetermined. These data belong to a study of T cell responses to AZD1222 COVID-19 vaccine. Profiled with immunoSEQ multiplex PCR; TCRdb holds only in-frame clones, not every one. The data show approximately 150,000 clones, 90% to 95% seen once. Germline V gene data show CDR1 as MNHNY and CDR2 as SVGAGI (reference sequence). V shed 2 bases, J shed 3 bases, and the junction held 8 bases outside the gene matches. The CDR3 extends over 16 amino acids. Study outcomes and limitations: Spike-specific TCR breadth and depth grew following two AZD1222 doses.

The source of this sequence is an adult who received the AZD1222 COVID-19 vaccine. The chain has TRBV6-6 and TRBJ2-7; 9 bases fit TRBD2. The sequenced sample was peripheral blood, obtained 28 days after the second AZD1222 dose. The CDR3 bases are TGTGCCAGCAGTTACCGTCTTAGCGGGAGTGGCTACGAGCAGTACTTC. The encoded protein is CASSYRLSGSGYEQYF.